This note documents a single TCR beta chain sequence. The antigen it recognizes is unknown. Per-nucleotide qualities are absent, and no much larger clonotype sits a single base away. Participants in the prospective study were aged roughly 18 to 100 years, lived in 20 to 30 United States geographic areas, and enrolled through a virtual design. Cohort assignment in the prospective study relied on participant-reported clinical history from a screening survey and a study questionnaire. Each participant in the prospective study had whole blood, serum and a nasopharyngeal or oropharyngeal swab collected by mobile phlebotomists. Prospective study participants could optionally give additional blood draws and questionnaires over an approximately two-month period. Blood samples from the prospective study were shipped frozen or at room temperature prior to DNA extraction. The record originates from a study of blood T cell repertoires in COVID-19 (dated by TCRdb to about 2020). About the full investigation: Samples covering the acute and convalescent phases of COVID-19 were provided by collaborators in the United States, Italy and Spain. The material from the prospective study consisted of cDNA or gDNA derived from T cells, B-cell-depleted T cells, or PBMCs. The dataset comprised deeply sampled blood TCRbeta repertoires from subjects exposed to, actively infected with, or recovered from COVID-19. The repertoires were released in a freely available public database meant as a resource for research on the immune response to SARS-CoV-2. The samples were drawn from two sources: the first 160 participants of the ongoing ImmuneRACE study, and fewer than 1,500 subjects contributed by 6 global collaborators. Sample metadata almost always included a de-identified subject ID, COVID-19 status, age in years and sex. HLA class I and class II types, where available, came from metadata supplied by the sample provider rather than from assay-based typing. Points the paper makes about the study in general: How much clinical and demographic metadata was included differed by source and by participant, and the metadata was provided uncurated.

V lost 2 bases and J lost 7 bases, and the count of bases not matched to a germline gene is 4. The germline V gene yields LGHNA for CDR1 and YSLEER for CDR2. The CDR3 contains 14 residues, cysteine and phenylalanine counted. Only CDR3 DNA remains: 42 bases, in frame from the first base. TCRbeta CDR3 regions were amplified from genomic DNA by means of the immunoSEQ Assay, a bias-controlled multiplex PCR. The paper's data handling went like this. The number of nucleated cells in each sample was estimated from the amplification of reference gene primers within the assay. Sequence reads were collapsed and filtered to measure the absolute abundance of every unique TCRbeta CDR3 rearrangement. For each sample, productive Simpson clonality was calculated as the square root of Simpson's diversity index over productive rearrangements. In TCRdb, the immuneACCESS table is reduced to in-frame sequences with V and J assigned. These tables do not hold every clone; where another copy was compared, an unresolved V gene accounts for under half, and the others remain unexplained. The DNA gave D and trimming, while V, J and clone size come from that table. The sample table lists roughly 300,000 clones, just over 90% of them with a count of one. The ten largest clonotypes hold roughly 2% of the sample.

Specimen: PBMCs or T cells enriched from blood (not recorded which). The rearrangement combines TRBV4-3 with TRBJ1-2; the central 10 bases match TRBD1. The receptor's source is a woman in her forties with acute COVID-19. The CDR3 sequence is CASSQLTGGIGYTF. In nucleotides, the sequence is TGCGCCAGCAGCCAATTGACAGGGGGCATTGGCTACACCTTC.